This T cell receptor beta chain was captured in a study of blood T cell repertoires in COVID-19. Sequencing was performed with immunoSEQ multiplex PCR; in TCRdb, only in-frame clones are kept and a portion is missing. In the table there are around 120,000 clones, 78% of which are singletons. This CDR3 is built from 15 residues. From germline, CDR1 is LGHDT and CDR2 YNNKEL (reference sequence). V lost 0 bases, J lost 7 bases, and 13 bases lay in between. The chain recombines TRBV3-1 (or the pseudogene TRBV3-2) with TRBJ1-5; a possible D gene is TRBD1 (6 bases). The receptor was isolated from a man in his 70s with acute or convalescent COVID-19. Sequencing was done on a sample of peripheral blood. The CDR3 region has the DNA TGTGCCAGCAGCCAAGACTTGGGGGCCGGCCAGCCCCAGCATTTT. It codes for CASSQDLGAGQPQHF.